This TCR beta chain was documented in a study of T cells after yellow fever vaccination. A single record per CDR3 protein comes from TCRdb applying MiXCR to the 5' RACE reads. The profile covers 100,000 to 150,000 distinct CDR3 sequences, with about 8.8% appearing a single time and roughly 40% taken by the ten largest. CDR1 is SEHNR and CDR2 is FQNEAQ in the germline V gene (reference sequence). V was shortened by 5 bases and J by 3 bases, with 5 bases between the two germline ends. The CDR3 is made up of 11 amino acids. This clonotype has a count of ten or more. The source of this sequence is a man between 18 and 29 years old who received the YFV17D yellow fever vaccine. The source material was CD8+ T cells sorted from PBMCs, sampled on the day of the yellow fever booster vaccination. This chain uses TRBV7-9 with TRBJ2-7; D is ambiguous. CDR3 protein: CASSLYYEQYF. The CDR3 nucleotides are TGTGCCAGCAGCCTTTACTACGAGCAGTACTTC.